The 22 T cell receptor beta chains presented below share a single source sample, sequenced in a study of preoperative IRX-2 immunotherapy in early breast cancer (dated by TCRdb to between 2018 and 2020). The library was prepared using the immunoSEQ multiplex PCR assay. TCRdb obtained this table from immuneACCESS and retained in-frame rearrangements with V and J assigned. These tables miss some clones; where compared with another copy, unresolved V genes account for less than half of the shortfall, and the remainder is unexplained. The sample records about 38,000 clones, roughly four fifths of which are singletons. The ten largest clones capture around 1.4% of the sample. The label giving this sample's treatment or condition can be read as: preoperative locoregional IRX-2 cytokine immunotherapy. Sequenced material: lymph node tissue, taken after IRX-2 immunotherapy. The receptor set was obtained from a human donor with breast cancer.

V and J are TRBV19 and TRBJ1-1; a possible D gene is TRBD1 (5 bases). Germline values: CDR1 LNHDA, CDR2 SQIVND (reference sequence). V was shortened by 5 bases and J by 0 bases, with 16 bases between the two germline ends. This CDR3 spans 16 amino acids. The CDR3 here is CASSPPGRQLNTEAFF. The CDR3 DNA is TGTGCCAGTAGTCCACCCGGGCGACAGTTGAACACTGAAGCTTTCTTT.

The J gene is TRBJ1-1, the V gene TRBV14; the match to TRBD1 covers 7 bases. Germline V gene lookup returns CDR1 SGHDN and CDR2 FVKESK. CDR3 size: 15 residues. Unmatched junction bases numbered 11, after V lost 4 bases and J lost 6 bases. This CDR3 reads CASSPLLGQEPEAFF. The CDR3 nucleotides are TGTGCCAGCAGCCCACTACTCGGACAGGAACCTGAAGCTTTCTTT. Full variable domain (remainder filled in from reference TRBV14 and TRBJ1-1): EAGVTQFPSHSVIEKGQTVTLRCDPISGHDNLYWYRRVMGKEIKFLLHFVKESKQDESGMPNNRFLAERTGGTYSTLKVQPAELEDSGVYFCASSPLLGQEPEAFFGQGTRLTVV.

V usage is TRBV28 and J usage is TRBJ2-5; a weak D match, TRBD1 (6 bases). This CDR3 comprises 14 residues. Germline V gene data show CDR1 as MDHEN and CDR2 as SYDVKM. Trimming took off 6 bases at V and 1 base at J, with 12 bases between the two ends. CDR3 region: CASRHRATQETQYF. The CDR3 DNA is TGTGCCAGCAGACACAGGGCCACCCAAGAGACCCAGTACTTC.

This chain uses TRBV6-8 with TRBJ2-1; 10 bases map to TRBD2. The CDR3 is 14 residues long. The ends lost 10 bases at V and 7 bases at J; junction bases unmatched: 10. CDR1 is MNHGY and CDR2 is SAAAGT in the germline V gene. The CDR3 DNA reads as TGTGCCACCAAGGGAGCGGGGGGGAGGAATGAGCAGTTCTTC. Translation: CATKGAGGRNEQFF.

V usage is TRBV19 and J usage is TRBJ1-2; no firm D call. The V end was cut by 5 bases, the J end by 4 bases, with 14 bases between. Germline V gene sequence: CDR1 LNHDA, CDR2 SQIVND (reference sequence). The CDR3 sequence is 14 residues long. CDR3 in amino acids: CASSPHAGAYGYTF. The CDR3 bases are TGTGCCAGTAGTCCCCACGCAGGTGCCTATGGCTACACCTTC. The variable domain in full, completed from reference TRBV19 and TRBJ1-2, reads DGGITQSPKYLFRKEGQNVTLSCEQNLNHDAMYWYRQDPGQGLRLIYYSQIVNDFQKGDIAEGYSVSREKKESFPLTVTSAQKNPTAFYLCASSPHAGAYGYTFGSGTRLTVV.

The J gene is TRBJ2-5, the V gene TRBV11-3, with D perhaps assigned TRBD1 or TRBD2 (5 bases each). There are 16 residues in the CDR3. The V end lost 2 bases, the J end lost 4 bases, and 17 bases lay between the germline ends. Germline V gene data show CDR1 as SGHNT and CDR2 as YENEEA. CDR3 sequence (DNA): TGTGCCAGCAGCTTACCTGCAGGCCGGGGCGGAGAGACCCAGTACTTC. Amino acid sequence: CASSLPAGRGGETQYF.

This clone was recorded a few times. This chain joins TRBV6-8 and TRBJ1-6; no definite D call. This CDR3 has 14 residues. The germline V gene encodes CDR1 MNHGY and CDR2 SAAAGT. V shed 6 bases and J shed 10 bases, with 16 bases lying between them. CDR3 coding DNA: TGTGCCAGCAGCCGGGAGGCGAAGTGGTCACCCCTCCACTTT. Amino acids: CASSREAKWSPLHF.

Remarks on this clone: Its ends do not fully match the called genes, so a read error is possible. This chain uses TRBV6-1 with TRBJ1-4; the match to TRBD1 covers 10 bases. The CDR3 extends over 16 amino acids. Germline CDR1 reads MNHNS; CDR2 reads SASEGT. As DNA, the CDR3 is TGTGCCATCAGTGAAGGTCCGGGACAGGGGTCTGAAAAACTGTTTTTT. Its translation: CAISEGPGQGSEKLFF.

The J gene is TRBJ2-7, the V gene TRBV14; 10 bases fit TRBD2. From germline, CDR1 is SGHDN and CDR2 FVKESK. CDR3 length: 15 residues. J gave up 7 bases and V 6 bases, and 12 bases lay outside the gene matches. The CDR3 DNA reads as TGTGCCAGCAGTCACCGCCTAGCGGGGGAAAGGGAGCAGTACTTC. Translating gives CASSHRLAGEREQYF.

V usage is TRBV6-8 and J usage is TRBJ2-7; the D gene is possibly TRBD1 (6 bases). The better agreement between TRBJ2-4 and the DNA end casts doubt on the J call. Germline lookup yields CDR1 MNHGY and CDR2 SAAAGT. This CDR3 comprises 14 residues. CDR3 region: CASSYSRQATIQYF. For the CDR3, the DNA is TGTGCCAGCAGTTACTCACGACAGGCCACCATTCAGTACTTC.

This chain links TRBV6-8 with TRBJ2-7, with D maybe TRBD2 (5 bases). The length of the CDR3 is 13 residues. Germline CDR1 MNHGY, CDR2 SAAAGT. Between the trimmed V and J ends, which lost 8 bases and 3 bases, there was a span of 14 bases. CDR3 DNA: TGTGCCAGCCGAACAGCCGGGATCTACGAGCAGTACTTC. Translated: CASRTAGIYEQYF.

The chain carries TRBV11-3 and TRBJ2-7; the match to TRBD2 covers 9 bases. CDR3 length: 16 residues. Germline trimming cut 4 bases from V and 3 bases from J; bases unmatched to any gene: 10. Per the germline V gene, CDR1 is SGHNT and CDR2 is YENEEA. DNA of the CDR3: TGTGCCAGCAGCTCGGACCTTAGCGGGGGCCGCTACGAGCAGTACTTC. It is translated as CASSSDLSGGRYEQYF.

A few counts support this clone. This chain uses TRBV29-1 with TRBJ2-6; 8 bases align to TRBD2. The germline V gene encodes CDR1 SQVTM and CDR2 ANQGSEA. The CDR3 has 16 residues. J lost 4 bases, V lost 3 bases, and 8 bases had no gene match. The CDR3 protein is CSVDSAGGSGANVLTF. The DNA for the CDR3 is TGCAGCGTTGACTCGGCGGGGGGATCAGGGGCCAACGTCCTGACTTTC. Variable domain in full (rest from reference TRBV29-1 and TRBJ2-6): SAVISQKPSRDICQRGTSLTIQCQVDSQVTMMFWYRQQPGQSLTLIATANQGSEATYESGFVIDKFPISRPNLTFSTLTVSNMSPEDSSIYLCSVDSAGGSGANVLTFGAGSRLTVL.

The V and J genes are TRBV10-1 and TRBJ2-1, with D hard to call. Between the trimmed V and J ends, which lost 0 bases and 2 bases, there was a span of 14 bases. Per germline, CDR1 WNHNN and CDR2 SYGVQD (reference sequence). The CDR3 contains 17 residues. CDR3 DNA: TGCGCCAGCAGTGAGTCCCGCGCCAGTGGGACCTACAATGAGCAGTTCTTC. Protein: CASSESRASGTYNEQFF.

The chain uses TRBV28 and TRBJ1-2; tentatively, D is TRBD1 (6 bases). Per germline, CDR1 MDHEN and CDR2 SYDVKM. The CDR3 has 14 amino acids. V lost 7 bases and J lost 8, with 20 bases in between. CDR3 nucleotides: TGTGCCAGCACTGTACAGGGACTCCCTCGGGGCTACACCTTC. It specifies CASTVQGLPRGYTF.

The rearrangement joins TRBV7-1 to TRBJ2-2; D remains unclear. TRBV7-1 is an ORF, and what it does is uncertain. V was clipped by 4 bases and J by 3 bases, with 21 bases between them. The CDR3 covers 18 residues. CDR3 sequence: CASSFNPPGPRYTGELFF. DNA for the CDR3: TGTGCCAGCAGCTTCAACCCTCCGGGCCCAAGGTACACCGGGGAGCTGTTTTTT.

The chain combines TRBV19 with TRBJ1-1; D is unresolved. V lost 4 bases, J lost 0 bases, and 6 bases lay in between. Germline V gene lookup returns CDR1 LNHDA and CDR2 SQIVND (reference sequence). The CDR3 length is 13 residues. CDR3 sequence reads: CASSNTVNTEAFF. DNA for the CDR3: TGTGCCAGTAGTAATACGGTGAACACTGAAGCTTTCTTT.

The chain combines TRBV6-7 with TRBJ1-1; D unresolved. TRBV6-7 is an ORF, with its function uncertain. V was cut by 9 bases and J by 3 bases, with 8 bases left in between. This CDR3 spans 11 amino acids. DNA for the CDR3: TGTGCCAGTACGGGCTACACTGAAGCTTTCTTT. It is translated as CASTGYTEAFF.

This chain uses TRBV7-7 with TRBJ1-6; D unresolved. V was clipped by 4 bases and J by 7 bases, with 17 bases between them. Germline CDR1 and CDR2: SSHAT and FNYEAQ (reference sequence). The CDR3 consists of 16 residues. The CDR3: CASSSGVQRQNSPLHF. CDR3 DNA sequence: TGTGCCAGCAGCTCAGGCGTCCAGAGGCAGAATTCACCCCTCCACTTT.

This sequence joins TRBV6-8 and TRBJ1-2; D gene ambiguous. Germline V CDR1 and CDR2: MNHGY, SAAAGT. The CDR3 loop spans 12 amino acids. Trimming pared 7 bases from V and 2 bases from J, leaving 8 bases between. The CDR3 region has the DNA TGTGCCAGCATTGGGTCCAACTATGGCTACACCTTC. As protein: CASIGSNYGYTF.

V usage is TRBV25-1 and J usage is TRBJ1-2; D is possibly TRBD1 (5 bases). Between the trimmed V and J ends, which lost 3 bases and 5 bases, there was a span of 19 bases. Germline-derived CDR1 and CDR2 are MGHDK and SYGVNS. The CDR3 is 16 amino acids. The CDR3 sequence is CASSDSRGGVAYGYTF. The DNA for the CDR3 is TGTGCCAGCAGTGATTCCCGGGGAGGGGTGGCGTATGGCTACACCTTC.

V usage is TRBV7-7 and J usage is TRBJ2-3; 10 nucleotides line up with TRBD1. The trim removed 1 base at V and 9 bases at J, leaving 4 bases unmatched. Germline V gives CDR1 SSHAT, CDR2 FNYEAQ (reference sequence). The CDR3 length is 14 residues. The CDR3 bases are TGTGCCAGCAGCTTAGGACAGGGGGCGTCGACGCAGTATTTT. It encodes CASSLGQGASTQYF.